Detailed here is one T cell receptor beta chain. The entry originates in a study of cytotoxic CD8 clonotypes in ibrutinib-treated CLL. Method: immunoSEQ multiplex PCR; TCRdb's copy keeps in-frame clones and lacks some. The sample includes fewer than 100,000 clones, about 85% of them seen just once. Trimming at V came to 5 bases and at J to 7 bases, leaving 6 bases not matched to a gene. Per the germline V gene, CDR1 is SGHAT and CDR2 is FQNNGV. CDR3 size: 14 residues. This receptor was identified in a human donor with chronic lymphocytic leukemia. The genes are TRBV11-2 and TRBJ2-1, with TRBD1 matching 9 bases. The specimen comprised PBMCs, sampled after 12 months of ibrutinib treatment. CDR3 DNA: TGTGCCAGCAGCCTCCGGGACAGGGCAAATGAGCAGTTCTTC. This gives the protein CASSLRDRANEQFF.